This T cell receptor (beta chain) was profiled in a study of T cell responses to AZD1222 COVID-19 vaccine. As for this clone: What it recognizes is unknown.

General study findings and limits: Donors, mostly white British, included more females; clonal diversity was possibly underestimated. In all cases, repertoires were sampled only after the peak T cell response. Vaccine-associated CD4 TCRs ranged over spike, dominating at 160-218 and 743-854. Just a handful of AZD1222 recipients were seropositive at baseline.

Produced via immunoSEQ multiplex PCR; TCRdb's table is partial and in-frame only. The table shows roughly 150,000 clones, with about nine tenths occurring only once. The source was peripheral blood, collected on day 0 of AZD1222 vaccination. The receptor's source is an adult in good health.

Written as DNA, the CDR3 is TGTGCCAGCAGCCCAAATCCCGATACTGAAGCTTTCTTT. Translating it yields CASSPNPDTEAFF. The chain carries TRBV7-9 and TRBJ1-1; D is uncertain. Germline CDR1 SEHNR, CDR2 FQNEAQ (reference sequence). This CDR3 is 13 amino acids long. V lost 5 bases, J lost 5 bases, and 12 bases lay in between.